This TCR beta chain was sequenced during a study of CD8+CD57+ T cells in acquired aplastic anemia. Researchers used genomic DNA as the template to profile TCR beta VDJ and CDR3. Each CDR3 protein gets one entry after TCRdb re-called the reads with MiXCR. The sample shows about 180,000 distinct CDR3 sequences, around half of them seen only once. The CDR3 sequence is 15 residues long. Germline CDR1 and CDR2: MNHNS and SASEGT. Trimming cost V 5 bases and J 4 bases; bases outside gene matches: 8. All sequencing subjects had displayed CD8+CD57+ cell expansion on flow cytometry. At least ten counts were recorded for this clonotype.

Sequenced: sorted CD4+, CD8+, or CD8+CD57+ T cells (not recorded which) from PBMCs. The genes are TRBV6-1 and TRBJ2-7, with 10 bases fitting TRBD1. This clonotype was obtained from a human donor with aplastic anemia. CDR3: CASSLGTGERYEQYF. CDR3 nucleotide sequence: TGTGCCAGCAGTCTTGGGACAGGGGAGAGGTACGAGCAGTACTTC.